This record looks at one T cell receptor beta chain sequence and its context. The data were taken from a study of Tregs in tolerant kidney transplant recipients. Germline-derived CDR1 and CDR2 are KGHSH and LQKENI. CDR3 length: 14 amino acids. Trimming pared 4 bases from V and 3 bases from J, leaving 12 bases between. TCRdb's copy holds only in-frame clones and misses some; the assay was immunoSEQ multiplex PCR. Of about 87,000 clones in the sample, over 85% are singletons; the top ten hold 0.4% to 0.55%. The sequencing here drew on CD4+ T cells from blood, taken before the transplant. The TCR comes from a human donor who received a combined kidney and bone marrow transplant. The chain carries TRBV18 and TRBJ1-2; tentative D call: TRBD1 (5 bases). Written as DNA, the CDR3 is TGTGCCAGCTCACGGGGCAGGGAGGACTATGGCTACACCTTC. Amino acids: CASSRGREDYGYTF.